The source of this T cell receptor (beta chain) is a study of radiation and T cells in renal cell carcinoma. Notes on this clone: What it binds is not known.

Repertoires were generated with immunoSEQ multiplex PCR, while TCRdb's copy carries only in-frame clones and drops some. Among over 85,000 clones, around 85% were seen once, and the ten largest hold roughly 10%. Time point here: blood 4 weeks post-SBRT, at nephrectomy. Described treatment: 15 Gy SBRT to primary tumor, nephrectomy 4 weeks later. Nephrectomy followed 15 Gy stereotactic body radiation by 4 weeks. Serial blood draws occurred at baseline and 2 and 4 weeks post-SBRT. Clear cell pathology was present in this patient's renal cell carcinoma. V lost 0 bases, J lost 3 bases, and 12 bases lay in between. The CDR3 covers 14 residues. Looked up from germline, CDR1 is GTSNPN and CDR2 is SVGIG (reference sequence). Broader study findings: Top tumor clonotypes rose in blood 2 weeks post-radiation, then contracted.

This receptor was obtained from a man aged 45-60 years with renal cell carcinoma. The chain has TRBV30 and TRBJ2-7, with TRBD2 as a possible D gene (6 bases). The starting material was blood, obtained from a patient whose treatment included radiotherapy and nephrectomy. The CDR3 DNA follows: TGTGCCTGGAGTGTAGGGACTCCCAACTACGAGCAGTACTTC. It codes for CAWSVGTPNYEQYF.